Listed here are 28 T cell receptor beta chains from one sample, sequenced in a study of T-cell memory formation after mild COVID-19 (dated by TCRdb to the early 2020s). Library preparation was by 5' RACE. Instrument on record: Illumina NovaSeq 6000. TCRdb ran its own pipeline on the public reads, namely fastp trimming at Q25 and MiXCR clone calling, and kept in-frame beta chains. Each CDR3 protein appears once, grouped with its most common genes and DNA. Present in this sample are about 320,000 distinct CDR3 sequences, 14% of which were seen just once. In total, the top ten clones hold under 25% of the sample. The sequenced sample consisted of PBMCs or a T cell subset sorted from them (not recorded which). The source of these receptors is a man younger than 35 who had mild COVID-19 (a few samples of this study predate the infection). The sample titles of this study are shuffled in the database, so cell type and time point are left out; the donor was told from shared clones.

This chain joins TRBV18 and TRBJ1-2; unclear D gene. CDR1 and CDR2 (germline): KGHSH, LQKENI. This CDR3 is built from 14 residues. V lost 1 base, J lost 2 bases, and 8 bases lay in between. CDR3: CASSPLGLNYGYTF. In nucleotides, the CDR3 is TGTGCCAGCTCACCACTGGGATTGAACTATGGCTACACCTTC.

This clonotype has only a few counts. The chain joins TRBV30 to TRBJ1-3; D is ambiguous. CDR3 length: 14 amino acids. The ends were cut back, 3 bases at V and 0 bases at J, with 9 bases in the middle. Germline V CDR1 and CDR2: GTSNPN, SVGIG (reference sequence). For the CDR3, the DNA is TGTGCCTGGAGGGGCGCGAGCTCTGGAAACACCATATATTTT. This sequence encodes CAWRGASSGNTIYF.

This clonotype appeared a few times. This chain joins TRBV6-5 and TRBJ2-1; 9 bases fit TRBD2. The J segment lost 7 bases and the V segment lost 5 bases, leaving 3 bases of the junction unmatched. The CDR3 sequence is 13 residues long. CDR1 and CDR2 from the germline V gene are MNHEY and SVGAGI. CDR3 DNA sequence: TGTGCCAGCAGTGTAGCGGGGGTAAATGAGCAGTTCTTC. It translates to CASSVAGVNEQFF.

This clonotype appeared a few times. The chain joins TRBV6-5 to TRBJ2-7; 8 bases are a match to TRBD1. The germline gives CDR1 MNHEY, CDR2 SVGAGI. The J segment lost 4 bases and the V segment lost 1 base, leaving 3 bases of the junction unmatched. CDR3 length: 14 amino acids. The CDR3 DNA is TGTGCCAGCAGTTACTGGGGACAGGCGTACGAGCAGTACTTC. Amino acid sequence: CASSYWGQAYEQYF.

This chain uses TRBV6-2 or TRBV6-3 with TRBJ2-7; D is unclear. The V end lost 6 bases, the J end lost 1 base, and 16 bases lay between the germline ends. Germline V gene data show CDR1 as MNHEY and CDR2 as SVGEGT. The CDR3 is made up of 15 amino acids. CDR3 sequence: CASSPIRPLSYEQYF. The CDR3 region has the DNA TGTGCCAGCAGCCCAATCCGGCCGCTTTCCTACGAGCAGTACTTC.

V and J are TRBV4-1 and TRBJ1-6; D is possibly TRBD1 (6 bases). Trimming pared 4 bases from V and 8 bases from J, leaving 18 bases between. Per the germline V gene, CDR1 is MGHRA and CDR2 is YSYEKL. The CDR3 is 16 amino acids. The CDR3 region has the DNA TGCGCCAGCAGCCCGAGGGGACGGGGGCGCGATTCACCCCTCCACTTT. This encodes CASSPRGRGRDSPLHF.

This clonotype was detected a few times. CDR3 bases: TGCAGTGCTAGAGATGCAGTGGGGGCAGATACGCAGTATTTT. Encoded protein: CSARDAVGADTQYF. The rearrangement links TRBV20-1 to TRBJ2-3; D could derive from TRBD1 or TRBD2 (5 bases each). V lost 0 bases and J lost 4, with 11 bases in between. CDR1 and CDR2 from the germline V gene are DFQATT and SNEGSKA (reference sequence). The CDR3 runs to 14 residues.

The chain combines TRBV6-1 with TRBJ2-2; no clear D. The CDR3 is made up of 14 amino acids. Per the germline V gene, CDR1 is MNHNS and CDR2 is SASEGT. V was trimmed by 6 bases and J by 13 bases, leaving 21 bases between them. CDR3 coding DNA: TGTGCCAGCAGGGTGGCGCGCGGAGTACTTATGCTGTTTTTT. It is translated as CASRVARGVLMLFF.

This sequence joins TRBV5-1 and TRBJ1-2, with 7 nucleotides matching TRBD1. Looked up from germline, CDR1 is SGHRS and CDR2 is YFSETQ. The CDR3 runs to 14 residues. The V and J ends lost 3 bases and 0 bases, in that order; junction bases with no gene match: 2. The CDR3 region has the DNA TGCGCCAGCAGCTCCGGGACAGCTAACTATGGCTACACCTTC. Translating it yields CASSSGTANYGYTF.

In its sample, this clonotype was seen a few times. The chain combines TRBV28 with TRBJ2-5; TRBD1 matches at 10 bases. The germline V gene encodes CDR1 MDHEN and CDR2 SYDVKM. The V gene end was trimmed by 11 bases and the J gene end by 3 bases; junction bases not matched to a gene: 6. The CDR3 has 13 residues. The CDR3 loop reads CAGQGGAKETQYF. In DNA form, the CDR3 reads TGTGCCGGACAGGGGGGGGCCAAAGAGACCCAGTACTTC.

V is TRBV10-3 and J is TRBJ1-1; 8 bases map to TRBD1. This CDR3 spans 13 amino acids. The germline V gene encodes CDR1 ENHRY and CDR2 SYGVKD. The V segment lost 11 bases and the J segment 0 bases; nucleotides outside the gene matches: 5. In nucleotides, the CDR3 is TGTGCCTTAACGACAGGGGTGAACACTGAAGCTTTCTTT. Translation gives CALTTGVNTEAFF.

The V gene is TRBV9, the J gene TRBJ2-5; D is unresolved. Trimming removed 0 bases from V and 5 bases from J, with 11 bases in between. Germline-derived CDR1 and CDR2 are SGDLS and YYNGEE. CDR3 length equals 14 residues. As DNA, the CDR3 is TGTGCCAGCAGCGTAGGAGAAGGGCCGGAGACCCAGTACTTC. It is translated as CASSVGEGPETQYF. Drawing the rest from reference TRBV9 and TRBJ2-5, the complete variable domain is DSGVTQTPKHLITATGQRVTLRCSPRSGDLSVYWYQQSLDQGLQFLIQYYNGEERAKGNILERFSAQQFPDLHSELNLSSLELGDSALYFCASSVGEGPETQYFGPGTRLLVL.

The J gene is TRBJ2-7, the V gene TRBV7-2, with D perhaps given as TRBD1 or TRBD2 (6 bases each). Germline-derived CDR1 and CDR2 are SGHTA and FQGNSA. Deletions cut 0 bases from V and 7 bases from J, with 13 bases between. CDR3 length: 14 residues. The CDR3 DNA follows: TGTGCCAGCAGCTTAGCGGGGGGCACTCGGGAGCAGTACGTC. This codes for CASSLAGGTREQYV.

The chain is built from TRBV27 and TRBJ2-6; D possibly corresponds to TRBD1 (5 bases). Germline-derived CDR1 and CDR2 are MNHEY and SMNVEV (reference sequence). The CDR3 loop spans 14 amino acids. V shed 3 bases and J shed 3 bases, with 6 bases lying between them. The CDR3: CASSFRVGANVLTF. The DNA for the CDR3 is TGTGCCAGCAGTTTCAGGGTTGGGGCCAACGTCCTGACTTTC.

The genes are TRBV10-3 and TRBJ1-2; D is possibly TRBD1 (5 bases). Germline CDR1 ENHRY, CDR2 SYGVKD. The CDR3 loop spans 13 amino acids. The V gene lost 3 bases and the J gene lost 8 bases, with 13 bases spanning the gap. CDR3 region: CAISDGAIGGYTF. The CDR3, as DNA: TGTGCCATCAGTGATGGGGCAATTGGGGGCTACACCTTC.

The chain uses TRBV11-1 and TRBJ2-5; 12 bases line up with TRBD1. Germline loops: CDR1 SGHAT, CDR2 FQDESV (reference sequence). The trim removed 3 bases at V and 5 bases at J, leaving 7 bases unmatched. The CDR3 sequence is 16 residues long. The CDR3: CASSFTGTGGLETQYF. As DNA, the CDR3 is TGTGCCAGCAGCTTCACCGGGACAGGGGGCTTGGAGACCCAGTACTTC.

This chain uses TRBV9 with TRBJ2-3; D is uncertain. V dropped 1 base and J dropped 7 bases, with 10 bases sitting between them. The CDR3 consists of 13 residues. Germline assignment: CDR1 SGDLS and CDR2 YYNGEE. In nucleotides, the CDR3 is TGTGCCAGCAGCGTATTAGATCGAAATACGCAGTATTTT. Amino acids: CASSVLDRNTQYF.

In the case of this clonotype: A much more abundant neighbour one base away suggests this may be a read error. The J gene is TRBJ2-5, the V gene TRBV5-5; a weak D match, TRBD1 (6 bases). V lost 4 bases to trimming and J lost 4 bases, with 8 bases between them. Germline V gives CDR1 SGHKS, CDR2 YYEKEE (reference sequence). The CDR3 is 12 residues long. CDR3 region: CASSRDIETQYF. The CDR3 DNA reads as TGTGCCAGCAGCCGGGACATAGAGACCCAGTACTTC. The full variable domain, rest sourced from reference TRBV5-5 and TRBJ2-5, is DAGVTQSPTHLIKTRGQQVTLRCSPISGHKSVSWYQQVLGQGPQFIFQYYEKEERGRGNFPDRFSARQFPNYSSELNVNALLLGDSALYLCASSRDIETQYFGPGTRLLVL.

The V and J genes are TRBV12-3 or TRBV12-4 and TRBJ2-7; D call uncertain. V was pared by 3 bases and J by 12 bases, with 15 bases between. The CDR3 loop spans 12 amino acids. CDR3 in amino acids: CASSFSTGYTYF. CDR3 coding DNA: TGTGCCAGCAGTTTTAGTACGGGTTACACGTACTTC.

This clonotype was seen repeatedly, ten times or more. The chain is built from TRBV6-2 or TRBV6-3 and TRBJ2-3; a weak D match, TRBD1 (5 bases). Germline V gives CDR1 MNHEY, CDR2 SVGEGT. Trimming pared 6 bases from V and 5 bases from J, leaving 15 bases between. The CDR3 has 14 residues. The CDR3 bases are TGTGCCAGCAGGGAGAGCCAGGGCAAAGATACGCAGTATTTT. Its translation: CASRESQGKDTQYF.

Ten or more counts support this clonotype. This sequence joins TRBV5-1 and TRBJ1-3; the D is unclear. Germline-derived CDR1 and CDR2 are SGHRS and YFSETQ. The CDR3 is made up of 14 amino acids. V shed 2 bases and J shed 2 bases, with 8 bases lying between them. The CDR3, as DNA: TGCGCCAGCAGCTTTGACGGAACTGGAAACACCATATATTTT. Amino acid sequence: CASSFDGTGNTIYF.

J is TRBJ2-1 and V is TRBV7-8, with 12 bases aligning to TRBD2. This CDR3 comprises 17 residues. The germline gives CDR1 SGHVS, CDR2 FQNEAQ. J was trimmed by 2 bases and V by 4 bases; bases with no gene match: 6. CDR3 protein: CASSWGRLAGAYNEQFF. CDR3 nucleotides: TGTGCCAGCAGCTGGGGAAGACTAGCGGGGGCCTACAATGAGCAGTTCTTC.

This clonotype was seen at least ten times. The chain has TRBV5-1 and TRBJ2-5; 9 nucleotides agree with TRBD2. Germline CDR1 and CDR2: SGHRS and YFSETQ. The CDR3 has 15 amino acids. Trimming at V came to 5 bases and at J to 2 bases, leaving 7 bases not matched to a gene. The CDR3 protein is CASSDKRGAQETQYF. The CDR3 bases are TGCGCCAGCAGTGACAAGCGGGGGGCTCAAGAGACCCAGTACTTC.

Only a few counts were recorded for this clonotype. The chain combines TRBV27 with TRBJ2-3; D is unclear. Germline V CDR1 and CDR2: MNHEY, SMNVEV (reference sequence). Trimming shortened V by 5 bases and J by 2 bases, and 11 bases separated the two germline ends. This CDR3 has 14 amino acids. The CDR3 reads CASSPRLATDTQYF. CDR3 bases: TGTGCCAGCAGTCCCCGACTCGCCACAGATACGCAGTATTTT.

The sample holds many counts of this clonotype. The V gene is TRBV20-1, the J gene TRBJ2-1; 11 nucleotides match TRBD1. Germline loops: CDR1 DFQATT, CDR2 SNEGSKA (reference sequence). The CDR3 length is 15 residues. J gave up 6 bases and V 4 bases, and 8 bases lay outside the gene matches. Here the CDR3 DNA reads TGCAGTGCTACAACCGGGACAGGGGGTTCCAATGAGCAGTTCTTC. Amino acids: CSATTGTGGSNEQFF.

Concerning this clonotype itself: The missing conserved phenylalanine or tryptophan at the end of this CDR3 makes a read error likely. The rearrangement joins TRBV6-5 to TRBJ2-2, with TRBD2 matching over 14 bases. The CDR3 has 19 amino acids. Per the germline V gene, CDR1 is MNHEY and CDR2 is SVGAGI. Trimming cost V 4 bases and J 6 bases; bases outside gene matches: 13. The CDR3 sequence is CASSSARLAGGLLAGELFL. CDR3 sequence (DNA): TGTGCCAGCAGTTCGGCGAGACTAGCGGGGGGGCTTCTCGCCGGGGAGCTGTTTTTG.

V is TRBV10-3 and J is TRBJ2-1, with D possibly being TRBD2 (6 bases). This CDR3 region has 13 residues. Germline CDR1 is ENHRY and CDR2 is SYGVKD. Trimming left V 6 bases short and J 5 bases short, with 11 bases between. The CDR3 loop reads CAISRIADNEQFF. As DNA, the CDR3 is TGTGCCATCAGCAGAATAGCGGACAATGAGCAGTTCTTC.

This clonotype was found a few times. The chain carries TRBV20-1 and TRBJ1-2; D gene unclear. CDR3 length equals 14 residues. The V gene lost 2 bases and the J gene lost 4 bases, with 14 bases spanning the gap. Germline CDR1 reads DFQATT; CDR2 reads SNEGSKA (reference sequence). The CDR3, as DNA: TGCAGTGCTAGACCGGCCCAGGCCCCCTATGGCTACACCTTC. This sequence encodes CSARPAQAPYGYTF.